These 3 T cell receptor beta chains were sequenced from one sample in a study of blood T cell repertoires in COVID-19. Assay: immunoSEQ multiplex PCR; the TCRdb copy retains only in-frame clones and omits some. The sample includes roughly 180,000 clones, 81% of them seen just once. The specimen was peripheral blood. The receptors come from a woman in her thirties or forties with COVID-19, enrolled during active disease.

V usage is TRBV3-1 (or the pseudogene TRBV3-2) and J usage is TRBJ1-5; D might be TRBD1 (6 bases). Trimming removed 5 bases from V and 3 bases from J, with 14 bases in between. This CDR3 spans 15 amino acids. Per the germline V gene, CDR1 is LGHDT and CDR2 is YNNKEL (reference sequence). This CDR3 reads CASSLGGAPNQPQHF. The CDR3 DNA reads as TGTGCCAGCAGCTTGGGGGGGGCCCCCAATCAGCCCCAGCATTTT.

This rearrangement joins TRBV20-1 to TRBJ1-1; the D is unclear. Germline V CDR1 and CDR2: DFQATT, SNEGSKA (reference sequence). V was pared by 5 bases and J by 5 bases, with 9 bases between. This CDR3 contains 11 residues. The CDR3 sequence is CSAPVGTEAFF. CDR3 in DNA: TGCAGTGCTCCAGTCGGGACTGAAGCTTTCTTT.

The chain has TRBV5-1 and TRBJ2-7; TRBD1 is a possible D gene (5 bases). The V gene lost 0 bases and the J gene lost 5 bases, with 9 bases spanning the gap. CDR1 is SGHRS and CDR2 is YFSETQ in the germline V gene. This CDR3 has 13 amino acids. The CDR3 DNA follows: TGCGCCAGCAGCTTGGAAGACAGTGACGAGCAGTACTTC. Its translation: CASSLEDSDEQYF.